This TCR beta chain was sequenced for a study of a mutant IDH1 vaccine in newly diagnosed glioma. Study-level information: Patients got their first vaccination 4-6 weeks after radiotherapy alone, or with temozolomide cycles. Earlier treatment was radiotherapy, temozolomide, or both, with most getting both.

Remarks on this clone: The antigen is undetermined.

Data came from immunoSEQ multiplex PCR; TCRdb stores just in-frame clones and leaves some out. The profile covers about 81,000 clones, with roughly 85% appearing a single time and approximately 2.3% taken by the ten largest. Stated time point: week 23, last vaccination. Doses consisted of 300 ug of mutant IDH1 20-mer peptide each, paired with topical imiquimod. Astrocytomas that were new, WHO grade 3 or 4, IDH1-mutant and ATRX-lost were present in the donors. The trim removed 7 bases at V and 4 bases at J, leaving 9 bases unmatched. From germline, CDR1 is MDHEN and CDR2 SYDVKM. The CDR3 totals 14 residues.

The specimen comprised PBMCs, sampled from a glioma patient whose treatment included an IDH1 peptide vaccine. The chain employs TRBV28 and TRBJ1-1; 7 bases are shared with TRBD1. This TCR was recovered from a young man with glioma. Some clones in this sample may be carry-over from other donors' samples. CDR3 in DNA: TGTGCCAGCATACCACAGGGGTTTGGCACTGAAGCTTTCTTT. Protein product: CASIPQGFGTEAFF.